This T cell receptor (beta chain) stems from a study of T cell responses to AZD1222 COVID-19 vaccine. The assay was immunoSEQ multiplex PCR, and TCRdb's table has in-frame clones only and misses some. The table records 150,000 to 200,000 clones, 85% to 90% of them present only once. The length of the CDR3 is 14 residues. CDR1 is MNHEY and CDR2 is SVGAGI in the germline V gene. Trimming pared 5 bases from V and 15 bases from J, leaving 20 bases between. Study results and caveats: After the peak T cell response, and only then, were repertoires sampled. Spike was spanned by vaccine-associated CD4 TCRs, which were dominant at 160-218 and 743-854. The reported proportion of spike-specific TCRs targeting unmutated variant regions was nearly half. Clonal diversity may have been underestimated, and the donors were mostly white British, with more females than males.

In the case of this clone: The antigen remains undetermined.

This chain uses TRBV6-5 with TRBJ1-6; D might be TRBD1 (6 bases). This receptor was obtained from an adult in good health. The specimen comprised peripheral blood, sampled on day 0 of AZD1222 vaccination. The chain's CDR3 is CASSPRDTFLVLHF. The CDR3 DNA reads TGTGCCAGCAGTCCCCGGGACACCTTCTTGGTCCTCCACTTT.